These 26 T cell receptor beta chains originate from one sample sequenced in a study of T cell repertoires in cytomegalovirus infection. These receptors are not linked to any known antigen. A single record per CDR3 protein comes from TCRdb applying MiXCR to the reads. Of about 570,000 distinct CDR3 sequences in the sample, about 39% were seen once. This sample comprised cultured PBMCs, obtained from culture after CMV antigen stimulation. These receptors were collected from a human donor in good health (CMV status not recorded). Some clones in this sample may be carry-over from other donors' samples.

V is TRBV11-2 and J is TRBJ2-5; D could derive from TRBD1 or TRBD2 (5 bases each). V lost 6 bases and J lost 7, with 15 bases in between. Per germline, CDR1 SGHAT and CDR2 FQNNGV. This CDR3 is 13 amino acids long. The CDR3 coding sequence is TGTGCCAGCAGTGGGACCACGTCAGGGACCCAGTACTTC. It codes for CASSGTTSGTQYF.

This sequence joins TRBV20-1 and TRBJ1-5; no firm D call. CDR1 is DFQATT, CDR2 SNEGSKA, per germline (reference sequence). CDR3 length equals 12 residues. V lost 5 bases and J lost 3, with 8 bases in between. The CDR3 nucleotides read TGCAGTGCTCGACGGAACAATCAGCCCCAGCATTTT. Translated: CSARRNNQPQHF.

This clonotype showed up just a few times. The chain is built from TRBV4-3 and TRBJ2-6; 12 bases are a match to TRBD2. CDR1 is LGHNA, CDR2 YSLEER, per germline. This CDR3 has 18 amino acids. Trimming at V came to 4 bases and at J to 1 base, leaving 5 bases not matched to a gene. DNA of the CDR3: TGCGCCAGCAGCCCGAGACTAGCGGGAGCGTCTGGGGCCAACGTCCTGACTTTC. It encodes CASSPRLAGASGANVLTF.

The sample holds many counts of this clonotype. This sequence joins TRBV7-2 and TRBJ2-5, with 9 bases matching TRBD2. Germline CDR1 is SGHTA and CDR2 is FQGNSA. The V segment lost 4 bases and the J segment 5 bases; nucleotides outside the gene matches: 8. This CDR3 is 15 amino acids long. In DNA, the CDR3 is TGTGCCAGCAGCTCCCTGGCGGGGGGGCGGGAGACCCAGTACTTC. Translating gives CASSSLAGGRETQYF.

This clonotype was seen only a few times. The CDR3 here is CASSSSRTSGGEETQYF. DNA for the CDR3: TGTGCCAGCAGTTCGAGTCGGACTAGCGGGGGGGAAGAGACCCAGTACTTC. The genes are TRBV28 and TRBJ2-5; 15 nucleotides agree with TRBD2. This CDR3 has 17 amino acids. CDR1 and CDR2 from the germline V gene are MDHEN and SYDVKM. After removal of 4 bases from V and 3 bases from J, the junction contained 6 bases not matched to a gene.

The CDR3 sequence: CASSSSTRAYEQYF. DNA for the CDR3: TGTGCCAGCAGCTCTTCGACTAGGGCCTACGAGCAGTACTTC. The chain carries TRBV5-4 and TRBJ2-7; tentative D call: TRBD2 (6 bases). Trimming cost V 3 bases and J 2 bases, with 12 bases left between them. Germline CDR1 reads SGHNT; CDR2 reads YYREEE (reference sequence). This CDR3 spans 14 amino acids.

This clonotype has a handful of counts. The gene calls are TRBV5-6 and TRBJ2-5; 9 nucleotides align to TRBD1. V lost 4 bases, J lost 1 base, and 8 bases stayed unmatched. Per the germline V gene, CDR1 is SGHDT and CDR2 is YYEEEE. The CDR3 runs to 16 residues. The CDR3 protein is CASSPDRGFVQETQYF. The CDR3 nucleotides are TGTGCCAGCAGCCCAGACAGGGGGTTCGTCCAAGAGACCCAGTACTTC.

The V gene is TRBV6-6, the J gene TRBJ1-5, with TRBD1 as a possible D gene (6 bases). The V end lost 4 bases, the J end lost 7 bases, and 17 bases lay between the germline ends. The CDR3 has 15 residues. The germline V gene encodes CDR1 MNHNY and CDR2 SVGAGI (reference sequence). CDR3: CASSSIRGAGQPQHF. The CDR3 coding sequence is TGTGCCAGCAGTTCCATCCGGGGGGCCGGGCAGCCCCAGCATTTT.

This chain links TRBV7-2 with TRBJ2-2; D call uncertain. Trimming pared 1 base from V and 3 bases from J, leaving 18 bases between. Germline V gives CDR1 SGHTA, CDR2 FQGNSA. The CDR3 spans 18 residues. CDR3 residues: CASSLESLAGGYTGELFF. DNA for the CDR3: TGTGCCAGCAGCTTAGAGTCTTTGGCAGGCGGATACACCGGGGAGCTGTTTTTT.

The chain has TRBV7-2 and TRBJ1-2; D unclear. Trimming took 1 base from V and 7 from J, leaving 7 bases between them. This CDR3 is 12 amino acids long. Germline V gene lookup returns CDR1 SGHTA and CDR2 FQGNSA. CDR3 bases: TGTGCCAGCAGCTTAGACATCATTGGCTACACCTTC. This gives the protein CASSLDIIGYTF. The full variable domain, completed using reference TRBV7-2 and TRBJ1-2, is GAGVSQSPSNKVTEKGKDVELRCDPISGHTALYWYRQSLGQGLEFLIYFQGNSAPDKSGLPSDRFSAERTGGSVSTLTIQRTQQEDSAVYLCASSLDIIGYTFGSGTRLTVV.

The V gene is TRBV20-1, the J gene TRBJ1-1; D is unresolved. The V end was cut by 6 bases, the J end by 5 bases, with 10 bases between. Per the germline V gene, CDR1 is DFQATT and CDR2 is SNEGSKA (reference sequence). CDR3 length equals 11 residues. This chain's CDR3 is CSAPRVTEAFF. CDR3 coding DNA: TGCAGTGCCCCTCGGGTTACTGAAGCTTTCTTT.

The chain links TRBV7-6 to TRBJ1-5, with D unresolved. CDR3 length: 15 amino acids. CDR1 SGHVS and CDR2 FNYEAQ come from the germline V gene. Trimming took off 9 bases at V and 4 bases at J, with 19 bases between the two ends. Written as DNA, the CDR3 is TGTGCCAGTAGTGGTGAGGCGGAATCGAATCAGCCCCAGCATTTT. Translating it yields CASSGEAESNQPQHF. Looking up the rest from reference TRBV7-6 and TRBJ1-5 gives the full variable domain: GAGVSQSPRYKVTKRGQDVALRCDPISGHVSLYWYRQALGQGPEFLTYFNYEAQQDKSGLPNDRFSAERPEGSISTLTIQRTEQRDSAMYRCASSGEAESNQPQHFGDGTRLSIL.

This rearrangement joins TRBV12-3 or TRBV12-4 to TRBJ1-1; 7 bases map to TRBD1. The CDR3 spans 13 residues. After removal of 7 bases from V and 4 bases from J, the junction contained 6 bases not matched to a gene. CDR3: CASTHSGGTEAFF. CDR3 sequence (DNA): TGTGCCAGCACCCACTCAGGGGGCACTGAAGCTTTCTTT.

This clonotype was counted at least ten times. CDR3 bases: TGTGCCAGCAGCGGGACAGAAAGCTCCTACGAGCAGTACTTC. Its protein is CASSGTESSYEQYF. The chain recombines TRBV7-2 with TRBJ2-7; 7 bases agree with TRBD1. The CDR3 has 14 residues. Germline CDR1 is SGHTA and CDR2 is FQGNSA. Trimming at V came to 5 bases and at J to 0 bases, leaving 4 bases not matched to a gene. The full variable domain, its missing parts supplied by reference TRBV7-2 and TRBJ2-7, is GAGVSQSPSNKVTEKGKDVELRCDPISGHTALYWYRQSLGQGLEFLIYFQGNSAPDKSGLPSDRFSAERTGGSVSTLTIQRTQQEDSAVYLCASSGTESSYEQYFGPGTRLTVT.

Comments on this clonotype: The junction shows a germline mismatch at one end, possibly a read error. The chain employs TRBV2 and TRBJ1-2; maybe TRBD1 (5 bases). The V gene's germline CDR1 is SNHLY and CDR2 FYNNEI. This CDR3 spans 14 amino acids. In DNA form, the CDR3 reads TGTGCCAGCAGCCGCCTACAGGTGAACTCTGGCTACACCTTC. Translating gives CASSRLQVNSGYTF.

In this sample, this clonotype turned up a few times. As DNA, the CDR3 is TGTGCCAGCAGTTCCGGACAGGGGAGCTATGGCTACACCTTC. It yields the protein CASSSGQGSYGYTF. The chain is built from TRBV27 and TRBJ1-2; 9 nucleotides align to TRBD1. V was pared by 4 bases and J by 4 bases, with 4 bases of the junction left unmatched. The CDR3 sequence is 14 residues long. The germline V gene encodes CDR1 MNHEY and CDR2 SMNVEV (reference sequence).

The CDR3 here is CASSKSGLAGDSTDTQYF. The CDR3 nucleotides read TGTGCCAGCAGTAAAAGCGGACTAGCGGGGGATAGCACAGATACGCAGTATTTT. V is TRBV12-3 or TRBV12-4 and J is TRBJ2-3, with 13 bases fitting TRBD2. The CDR3 consists of 18 residues. The J segment lost 0 bases and the V segment lost 5 bases, leaving 8 bases of the junction unmatched.

This clonotype has a handful of counts. This chain joins TRBV7-4 and TRBJ2-7, with TRBD2 matching over 7 bases. CDR1 and CDR2 (germline): SGHVT, SQSDAQ. The CDR3 sequence is 13 residues long. V shed 5 bases and J 5 bases; nucleotides not matched to a gene: 6. CDR3 in DNA: TGTGCCAGCAGCCGCGGGAGTTTCAACGAGCAGTACTTC. It yields the protein CASSRGSFNEQYF.

The rearrangement joins TRBV7-9 to TRBJ1-1, with unresolved D. There are 14 residues in the CDR3. Trimming shortened V by 5 bases and J by 1 base, and 11 bases separated the two germline ends. Germline CDR1 SEHNR, CDR2 FQNEAQ (reference sequence). Here the CDR3 DNA reads TGTGCCAGCAGCCCGCCCTACAGGAACACTGAAGCTTTCTTT. It specifies CASSPPYRNTEAFF.

V is TRBV5-6 and J is TRBJ2-3; TRBD1 matches at 8 bases. Looked up from germline, CDR1 is SGHDT and CDR2 is YYEEEE. Unmatched junction bases numbered 8, after V lost 4 bases and J lost 1 base. CDR3 size: 16 residues. The CDR3 DNA sequence: TGTGCCAGCAGCGCAGACAGGGGCCGAGGCACAGATACGCAGTATTTT. Residues: CASSADRGRGTDTQYF.

This clonotype came up once. V is TRBV7-4 and J is TRBJ2-7; D is uncertain. The V gene's germline CDR1 is SGHVT and CDR2 SQSDAQ. V was pared by 6 bases and J by 7 bases, with 16 bases between. The CDR3 is 13 residues long. The CDR3 here is CASRLKSTREQYF. In DNA, the CDR3 is TGTGCCAGCAGACTAAAAAGTACCCGGGAGCAGTACTTC.

V usage is TRBV7-8 and J usage is TRBJ2-1; no firm D call. CDR3 size: 16 residues. Germline V gives CDR1 SGHVS, CDR2 FQNEAQ. Trimming removed 2 bases at V and 7 bases at J, with 18 bases between. CDR3 sequence reads: CASSLKDGRDVNEQFF. Written as DNA, the CDR3 is TGTGCCAGCAGCTTAAAGGACGGCCGAGATGTGAATGAGCAGTTCTTC.

The chain employs TRBV4-2 and TRBJ2-1, with D tentatively TRBD2 (5 bases). V gave up 2 bases and J gave up 6 bases, with 14 bases separating them. The germline CDR1 and CDR2 sequences are LGHNA and YNFKEQ. The CDR3 sequence is 15 residues long. The CDR3 sequence: CASSQLLSGINEQFF. Written as DNA, the CDR3 is TGTGCCAGCAGCCAATTGCTCTCGGGGATCAATGAGCAGTTCTTC.

This clonotype was seen a few times. This rearrangement joins TRBV7-2 to TRBJ2-3, with D possibly TRBD2 on 6 matching bases. Deletions cut 7 bases from V and 3 bases from J, with 14 bases between. This CDR3 is built from 14 residues. Per the germline V gene, CDR1 is SGHTA and CDR2 is FQGNSA. DNA for the CDR3: TGTGCCAGCAAGACCCACCGGGAGACAGATACGCAGTATTTT. It yields the protein CASKTHRETDTQYF.

The chain combines TRBV10-3 with TRBJ2-7; D is unresolved. Trimming cost V 0 bases and J 5 bases, with 8 bases left between them. The CDR3 loop spans 13 amino acids. Per germline, CDR1 ENHRY and CDR2 SYGVKD. CDR3 in DNA: TGTGCCATCAGTGAGTCAGGGTTTCACGAGCAGTACTTC. This sequence encodes CAISESGFHEQYF.

The V call is TRBV7-9, the J call TRBJ2-3; D not certain. The V gene's germline CDR1 is SEHNR and CDR2 FQNEAQ (reference sequence). The CDR3 runs 15 residues. V was clipped by 4 bases and J by 0 bases, with 11 bases between them. The CDR3 here is CASSSFGSSTDTQYF. DNA for the CDR3: TGTGCCAGCAGCTCGTTCGGATCTAGCACAGATACGCAGTATTTT.